These 3 T cell receptor beta chains were sequenced from one sample in a study of shared clonotypes between healthy human individuals. Assay: immunoSEQ multiplex PCR; the TCRdb copy retains only in-frame clones and omits some. The data hold about half a million clones, with about four fifths observed a single time. Sequenced sample: PBMCs. The receptors shown here come from a woman in her thirties or forties in good health. Some clones in this sample may be carry-over from other donors' samples.

J is TRBJ2-1 and V is TRBV30; 9 bases map to TRBD1. Looked up from germline, CDR1 is GTSNPN and CDR2 is SVGIG (reference sequence). With 2 bases clipped from V and 6 bases from J, the junction kept 11 bases outside the gene matches. CDR3 length: 16 amino acids. CDR3 DNA: TGTGCCTGGAGTTACATTGGGACAGGGTTGAGCAATGAGCAGTTCTTC. This translates into CAWSYIGTGLSNEQFF.

The chain combines TRBV19 with TRBJ1-1; D uncertain. CDR1 is LNHDA, CDR2 SQIVND, per germline (reference sequence). The CDR3 consists of 14 residues. V lost 7 bases and J lost 0, with 12 bases in between. CDR3 protein: CASTPTQMNTEAFF. The CDR3 DNA follows: TGTGCCAGTACCCCGACTCAAATGAACACTGAAGCTTTCTTT.

The CDR3 coding sequence is TGTGCCAGCAGATTCAGGGGTGGTTCCTACGAGCAGTACTTC. As protein: CASRFRGGSYEQYF. The chain recombines TRBV27 with TRBJ2-7; perhaps TRBD1 as D (6 bases). Germline V gene data show CDR1 as MNHEY and CDR2 as SMNVEV (reference sequence). The CDR3 has 14 residues. Trimming took 6 bases from V and 1 from J, leaving 13 bases between them.